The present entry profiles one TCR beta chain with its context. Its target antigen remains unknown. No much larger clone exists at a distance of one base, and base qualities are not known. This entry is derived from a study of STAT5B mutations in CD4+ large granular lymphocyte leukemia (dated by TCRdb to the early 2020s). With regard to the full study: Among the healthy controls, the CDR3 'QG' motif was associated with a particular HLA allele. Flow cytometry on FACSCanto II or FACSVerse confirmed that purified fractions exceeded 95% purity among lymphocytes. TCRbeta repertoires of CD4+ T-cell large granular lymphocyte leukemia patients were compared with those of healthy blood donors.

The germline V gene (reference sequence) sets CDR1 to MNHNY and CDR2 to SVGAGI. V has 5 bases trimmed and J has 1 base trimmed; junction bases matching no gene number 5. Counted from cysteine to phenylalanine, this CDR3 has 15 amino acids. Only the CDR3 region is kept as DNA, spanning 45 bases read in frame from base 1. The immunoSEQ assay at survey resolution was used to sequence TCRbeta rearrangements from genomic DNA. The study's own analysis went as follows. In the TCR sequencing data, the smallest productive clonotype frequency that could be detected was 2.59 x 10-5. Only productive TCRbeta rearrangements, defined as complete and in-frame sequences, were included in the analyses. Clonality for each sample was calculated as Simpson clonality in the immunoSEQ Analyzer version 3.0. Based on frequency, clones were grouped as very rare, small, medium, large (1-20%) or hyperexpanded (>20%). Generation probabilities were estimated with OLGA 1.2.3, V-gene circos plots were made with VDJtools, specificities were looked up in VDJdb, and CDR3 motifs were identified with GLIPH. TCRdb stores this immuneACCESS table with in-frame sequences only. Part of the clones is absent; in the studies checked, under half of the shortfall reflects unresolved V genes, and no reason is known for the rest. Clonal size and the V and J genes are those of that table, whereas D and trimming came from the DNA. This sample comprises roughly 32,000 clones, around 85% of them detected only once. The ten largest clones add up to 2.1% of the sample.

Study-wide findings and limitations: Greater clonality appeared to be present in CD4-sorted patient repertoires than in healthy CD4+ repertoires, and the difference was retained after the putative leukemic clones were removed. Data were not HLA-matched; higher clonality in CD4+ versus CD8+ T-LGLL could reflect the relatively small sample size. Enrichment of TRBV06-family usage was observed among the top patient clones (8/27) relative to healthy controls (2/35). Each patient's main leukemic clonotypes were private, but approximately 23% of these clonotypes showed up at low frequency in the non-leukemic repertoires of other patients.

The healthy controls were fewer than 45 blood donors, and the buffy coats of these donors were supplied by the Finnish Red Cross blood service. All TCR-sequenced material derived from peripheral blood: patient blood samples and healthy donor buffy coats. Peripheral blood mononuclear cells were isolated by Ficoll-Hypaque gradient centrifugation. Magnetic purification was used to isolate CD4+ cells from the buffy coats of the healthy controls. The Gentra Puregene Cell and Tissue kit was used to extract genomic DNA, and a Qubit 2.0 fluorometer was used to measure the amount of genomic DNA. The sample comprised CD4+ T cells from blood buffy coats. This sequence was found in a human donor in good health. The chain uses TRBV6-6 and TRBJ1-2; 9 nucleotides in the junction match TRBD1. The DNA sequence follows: TGTGCCAGCAGTCGCCGGACAGGGGTTAACTATGGCTACACCTTC. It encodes CASSRRTGVNYGYTF.